This T cell receptor (beta chain) was sequenced in a study of CXCR3-negative and CXCR3-positive naive CD8 T cells. Study at large: A total of 150 million or so TRB reads was generated, with about 1.5 +/- 0.3 million per library. Overall study findings and caveats: Cryopreservation partially lowered CXCR3 expression, so most assays used fresh PBMCs. Naive cells that were CXCR3-negative or CXCR3-positive used TRBV-TRBJ genes alike, while memory cells diverged. Hydrophobicity was higher for TRB CDR3s found in CXCR3-positive naive cells than in CXCR3-negative naive cells.

Germline V gene lookup returns CDR1 MGHRA and CDR2 YSYEKL. The length of the CDR3 is 17 residues. For this clonotype: No antigen is known for it.

Each TRB cDNA library was prepared by 5' RACE (with UMI labels). Reanalyzing the 5' RACE reads, TCRdb keeps one entry per CDR3 protein, without DNA. The sample yields about 120,000 distinct CDR3 sequences, of which the top ten take up less than 0.4%. Using triplicate sorts, some 320,000 cells were collected each time from every CD8+ T cell subset. The rearrangement links TRBV4-1 to TRBJ2-5; no DNA is available, so the TRBD2 call from TCRdb remains unchecked. This receptor was taken from a human donor in good health. Some clones in this sample may be carry-over from other donors' samples. Source material: naive CXCR3+ CD8+ T cells from blood. Subset specified: CD45RO-CCR7+CD27+CD95- naive CD8+ T cells expressing CXCR3 (TNR3+). The CDR3 is CASSQEDGGLGQETQYF.